The clone carrying this T cell receptor beta chain was seen a single time. This sample is drawn from a study of blood T cell repertoires in COVID-19. Overall study context: Sample material is recorded as cDNA or gDNA derived from T cells, B-cell-depleted T cells, or PBMCs.

Per the study methods: From reference gene primer amplification, estimates of nucleated cell counts were derived. Clones were read by immunoSEQ multiplex PCR, and TCRdb kept only the in-frame ones, dropping some. V, J and clone size reflect that table, while D and trimming were determined from the DNA. The sample holds 200,000 to 300,000 clones, 83% seen once. Germline V gene sequence: CDR1 MNHEY, CDR2 SVGAGI. There are 14 residues in the CDR3. The junction had 8 bases not matched to a gene; V was cut back by 6 bases and J by 7 bases. Those who participated ranged in age from about 18 to 95 years and resided in about two dozen US areas. Exposed enrollees encountered a COVID-19 case at some point within 2 weeks before study entry.

This chain connects TRBV6-5 to TRBJ1-2, with 10 positions matching TRBD1. The clonotype comes from a woman aged 40 to 49 who had been exposed to COVID-19. Sample: PBMCs or T cells enriched from blood (not recorded which). The DNA of the CDR3 is TGTGCCAGCAGCCCGGGACAGGGGAGACGTGGCTACACCTTC. Amino acid sequence: CASSPGQGRRGYTF.